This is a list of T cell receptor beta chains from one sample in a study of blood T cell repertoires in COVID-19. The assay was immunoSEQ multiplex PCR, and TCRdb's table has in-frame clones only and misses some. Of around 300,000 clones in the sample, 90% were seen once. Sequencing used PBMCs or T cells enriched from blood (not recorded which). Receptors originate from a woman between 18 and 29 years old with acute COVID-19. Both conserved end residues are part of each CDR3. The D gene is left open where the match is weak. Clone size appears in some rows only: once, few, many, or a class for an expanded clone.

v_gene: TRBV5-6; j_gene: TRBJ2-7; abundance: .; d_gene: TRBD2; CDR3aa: CASSRFFVSGSRQYF; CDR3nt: TGTGCCAGCAGCCGATTTTTTGTAAGCGGGAGTAGGCAGTACTTC
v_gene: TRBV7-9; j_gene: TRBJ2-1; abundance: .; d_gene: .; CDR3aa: CASSTRLGSYNEQFF; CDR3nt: TGTGCCAGCAGCACCCGACTAGGAAGTTACAATGAGCAGTTCTTC
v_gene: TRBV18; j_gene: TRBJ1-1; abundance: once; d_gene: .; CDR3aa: CASSPQEGGRTEAFF; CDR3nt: TGTGCCAGCTCACCACAAGAGGGGGGGCGAACTGAAGCTTTCTTT
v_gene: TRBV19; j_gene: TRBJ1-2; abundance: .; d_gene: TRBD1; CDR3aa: CASSPGTGIYYGYTF; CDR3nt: TGTGCCAGTAGCCCCGGGACAGGGATTTACTATGGCTACACCTTC
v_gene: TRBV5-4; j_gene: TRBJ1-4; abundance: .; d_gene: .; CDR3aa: CASSLQAGPNEKLFF; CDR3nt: TGTGCCAGCAGCTTGCAGGCAGGGCCTAATGAAAAACTGTTTTTT
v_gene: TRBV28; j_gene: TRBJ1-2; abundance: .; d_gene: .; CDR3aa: CASSLGHTNYGYTF; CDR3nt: TGTGCCAGCAGTTTGGGCCACACTAACTATGGCTACACCTTC
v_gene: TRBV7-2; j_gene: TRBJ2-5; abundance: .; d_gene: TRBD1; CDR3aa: CASSLLLTGGTQETQYF; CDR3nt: TGTGCCAGCAGCTTACTCCTGACAGGGGGGACCCAAGAGACCCAGTACTTC
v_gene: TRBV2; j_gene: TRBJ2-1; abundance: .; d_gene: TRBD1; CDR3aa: CASGWDRGRFEQFF; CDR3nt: TGTGCCAGTGGCTGGGACAGGGGGCGATTTGAGCAGTTCTTC
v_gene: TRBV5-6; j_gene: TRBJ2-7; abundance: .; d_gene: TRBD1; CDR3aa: CASSRTGGRYEQYF; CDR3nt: TGTGCCAGCAGCAGGACAGGGGGCCGTTACGAGCAGTACTTC
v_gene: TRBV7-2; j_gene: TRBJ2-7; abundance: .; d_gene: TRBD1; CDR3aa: CASSLKAPGTGSYEQYF; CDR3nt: TGTGCCAGCAGCTTGAAAGCCCCCGGGACAGGATCCTACGAGCAGTACTTC
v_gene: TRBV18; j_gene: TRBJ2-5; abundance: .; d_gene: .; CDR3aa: CASSRTTQETQYF; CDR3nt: TGTGCCAGCTCACGGACTACACAAGAGACCCAGTACTTC
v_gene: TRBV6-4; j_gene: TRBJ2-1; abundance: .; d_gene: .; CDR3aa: CASSADRNNEQFF; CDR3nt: TGTGCCAGCAGTGCCGACAGAAACAATGAGCAGTTCTTC
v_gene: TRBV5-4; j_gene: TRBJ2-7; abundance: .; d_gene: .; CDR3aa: CASSSWDFPYEQYF; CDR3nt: TGTGCCAGCAGCTCCTGGGACTTCCCATACGAGCAGTACTTC
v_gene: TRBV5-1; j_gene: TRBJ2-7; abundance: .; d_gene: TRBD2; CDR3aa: CASSSRTSGRAAYEQYF; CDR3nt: TGCGCCAGCAGCTCCCGGACTAGCGGGAGGGCCGCCTACGAGCAGTACTTC
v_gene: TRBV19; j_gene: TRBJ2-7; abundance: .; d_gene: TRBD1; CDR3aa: CASKFRDRLSYEQYF; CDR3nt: TGTGCCAGTAAGTTCCGGGACAGGCTATCCTACGAGCAGTACTTC
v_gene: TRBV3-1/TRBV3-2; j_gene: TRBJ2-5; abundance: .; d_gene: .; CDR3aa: CASSQVSSGGTQYF; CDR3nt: TGTGCCAGCAGCCAAGTCTCCAGCGGCGGGACCCAGTACTTC
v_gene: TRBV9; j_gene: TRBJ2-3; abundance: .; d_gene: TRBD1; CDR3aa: CASSPGTDTDTQYF; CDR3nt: TGTGCCAGCAGCCCCGGGACAGACACAGATACGCAGTATTTT
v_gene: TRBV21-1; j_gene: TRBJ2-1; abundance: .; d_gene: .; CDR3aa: CAGTNSRGRSYNEQFF; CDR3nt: TGTGCCGGCACCAATTCTCGAGGAAGGTCCTACAATGAGCAGTTCTTC
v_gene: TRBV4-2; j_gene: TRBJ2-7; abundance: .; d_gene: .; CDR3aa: CASSQSRGPGEQYF; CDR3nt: TGTGCCAGCAGCCAATCCAGAGGGCCGGGTGAGCAGTACTTC
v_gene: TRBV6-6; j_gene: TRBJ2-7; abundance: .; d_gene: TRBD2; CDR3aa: CASSLTSGTYEQYF; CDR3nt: TGTGCCAGCAGTTTGACTAGCGGCACCTACGAGCAGTACTTC
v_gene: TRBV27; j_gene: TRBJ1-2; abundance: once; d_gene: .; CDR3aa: CASATGQFNYGYTF; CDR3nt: TGTGCCAGCGCGACTGGACAGTTTAACTATGGCTACACCTTC
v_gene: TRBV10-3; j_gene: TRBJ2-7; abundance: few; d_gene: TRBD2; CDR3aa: CAISEGTTPYEQYF; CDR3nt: TGTGCCATCAGTGAGGGGACTACCCCCTACGAGCAGTACTTC
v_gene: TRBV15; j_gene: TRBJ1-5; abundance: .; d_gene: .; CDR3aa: CATSEGRKVSNQPQHF; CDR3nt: TGTGCCACCAGCGAGGGCAGGAAGGTGAGCAATCAGCCCCAGCATTTT
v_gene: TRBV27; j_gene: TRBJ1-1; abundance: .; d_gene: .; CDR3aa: CASTTPGTEAFF; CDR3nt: TGTGCCAGCACCACGCCCGGGACTGAAGCTTTCTTT
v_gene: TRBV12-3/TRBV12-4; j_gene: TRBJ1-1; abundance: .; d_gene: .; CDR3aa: CASRPPTEAFF; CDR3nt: TGTGCCAGCAGACCTCCGACAGAAGCTTTCTTT
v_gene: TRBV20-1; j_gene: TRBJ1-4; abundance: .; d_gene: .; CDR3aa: CSASGFREKLFF; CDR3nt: TGCAGTGCTAGTGGTTTTCGGGAAAAACTGTTTTTT
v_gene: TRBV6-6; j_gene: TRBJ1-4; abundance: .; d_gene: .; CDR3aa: CASSYFLAGEKLFF; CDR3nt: TGTGCCAGCAGTTACTTCTTAGCAGGGGAAAAACTGTTTTTT
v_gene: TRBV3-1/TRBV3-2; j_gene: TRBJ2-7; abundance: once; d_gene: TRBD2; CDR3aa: CASSLGGSGGNYEQYF; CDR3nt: TGTGCCAGCAGCCTCGGGGGTTCGGGGGGGAACTACGAGCAGTACTTC
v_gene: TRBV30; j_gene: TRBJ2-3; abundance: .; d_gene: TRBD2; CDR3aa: CAWSSGTSGRTDTQYF; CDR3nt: TGTGCCTGGAGTTCCGGGACTAGCGGGAGAACAGATACGCAGTATTTT
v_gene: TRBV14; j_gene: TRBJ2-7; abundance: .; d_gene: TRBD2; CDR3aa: CASSQVGGVYEQYF; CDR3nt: TGTGCCAGCAGCCAAGTTGGGGGGGTCTACGAGCAGTACTTC
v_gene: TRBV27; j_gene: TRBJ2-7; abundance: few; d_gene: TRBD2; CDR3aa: CASSREAGGPYEQYF; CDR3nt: TGTGCCAGCAGTAGGGAAGCGGGAGGGCCCTACGAGCAGTACTTC
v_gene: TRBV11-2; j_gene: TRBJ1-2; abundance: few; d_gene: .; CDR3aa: CASSPATVLYGYTF; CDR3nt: TGTGCCAGCAGCCCAGCGACAGTCCTCTATGGCTACACCTTC
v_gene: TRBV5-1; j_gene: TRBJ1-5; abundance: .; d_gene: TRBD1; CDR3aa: CASSLDGTGSQPQHF; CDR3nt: TGCGCCAGCAGCTTGGATGGGACAGGGAGTCAGCCCCAGCATTTT
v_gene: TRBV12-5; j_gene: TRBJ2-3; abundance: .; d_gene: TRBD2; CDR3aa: CASGLAPRGSGREPDTQYF; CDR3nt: TGTGCTAGTGGTTTGGCCCCCCGGGGTAGCGGGAGGGAGCCAGATACGCAGTATTTT
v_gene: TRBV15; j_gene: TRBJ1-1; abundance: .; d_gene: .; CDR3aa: CATSASGVNTEAFF; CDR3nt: TGTGCCACCAGCGCATCGGGGGTGAACACTGAAGCTTTCTTT
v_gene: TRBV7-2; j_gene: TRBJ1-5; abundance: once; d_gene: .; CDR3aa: CASSLGGILNQPQHF; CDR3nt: TGTGCCAGCAGCTTAGGCGGGATCCTTAATCAGCCCCAGCATTTT
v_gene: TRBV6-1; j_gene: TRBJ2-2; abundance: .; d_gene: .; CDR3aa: CASSEGHMNTGELFF; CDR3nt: TGTGCCAGCAGTGAGGGCCATATGAACACCGGGGAGCTGTTTTTT
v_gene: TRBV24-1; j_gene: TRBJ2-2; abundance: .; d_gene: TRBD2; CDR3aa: CATSDRPGLAGGRTGELFF; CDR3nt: TGTGCCACCAGTGATCGCCCCGGACTAGCGGGAGGACGCACCGGGGAGCTGTTTTTT
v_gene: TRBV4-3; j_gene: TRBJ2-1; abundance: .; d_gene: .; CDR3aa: CASSQASGAYNEQFF; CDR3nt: TGCGCCAGCAGCCAAGCCAGCGGAGCGTACAATGAGCAGTTCTTC
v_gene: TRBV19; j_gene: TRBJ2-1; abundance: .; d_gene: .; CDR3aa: CASTETSGTYNEQFF; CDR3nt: TGTGCCAGTACCGAGACCTCAGGCACCTACAATGAGCAGTTCTTC
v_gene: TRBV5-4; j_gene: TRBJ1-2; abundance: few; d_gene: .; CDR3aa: CASSLDTGLNYGYTF; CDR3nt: TGTGCCAGCAGCTTGGATACAGGGCTAAACTATGGCTACACCTTC
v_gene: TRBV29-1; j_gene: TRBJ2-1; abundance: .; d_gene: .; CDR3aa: CSVEDKGVGYNEQFF; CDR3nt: TGCAGCGTTGAAGATAAGGGGGTCGGGTACAATGAGCAGTTCTTC
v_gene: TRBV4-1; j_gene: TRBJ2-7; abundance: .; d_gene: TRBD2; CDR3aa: CASSQLGLAGVSPPYEQYF; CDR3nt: TGCGCCAGCAGCCAGCTGGGACTAGCGGGAGTAAGTCCCCCCTACGAGCAGTACTTC
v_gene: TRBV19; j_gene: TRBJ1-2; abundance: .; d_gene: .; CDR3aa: CASTAAGTPNYGYTF; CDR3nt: TGTGCCAGTACTGCAGCCGGGACACCTAACTATGGCTACACCTTC
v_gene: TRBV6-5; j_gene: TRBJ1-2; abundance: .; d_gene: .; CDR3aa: CASSSWGEASYGYTF; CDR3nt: TGTGCCAGCAGTTCGTGGGGGGAGGCCTCCTATGGCTACACCTTC
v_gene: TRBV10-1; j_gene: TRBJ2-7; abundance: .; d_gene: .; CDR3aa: CASSAAKTSYEQYF; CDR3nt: TGCGCCAGCAGTGCTGCAAAGACTTCCTACGAGCAGTACTTC
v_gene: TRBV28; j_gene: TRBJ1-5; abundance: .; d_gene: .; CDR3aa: CASSPPRGGSGNQPQHF; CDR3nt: TGTGCCAGCAGCCCCCCCCGCGGGGGAAGTGGCAATCAGCCCCAGCATTTT
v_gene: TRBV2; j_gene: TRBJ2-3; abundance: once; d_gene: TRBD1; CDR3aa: CAITTTGVGSDTQYF; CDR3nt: TGTGCCATCACAACCACAGGGGTTGGATCAGATACGCAGTATTTT